This is a list of T cell receptor beta chains from one sample in a study of blood T cells in healthy people across ages. TCRdb ran MiXCR on the 5' RACE reads and lists one entry per CDR3 protein. Altogether some 700,000 distinct CDR3 sequences are present, 22% being singletons, with the ten largest covering roughly a fifth. The sequencing sample was made of blood. The receptors here all came from a man between 65 and 85 years old in good health. Each CDR3 is given with its conserved first and last residue. D genes are given only for firm matches. Clone size is stated in some rows and not others, as once, few, many or a class when expanded.

j_call d_call clone_size v_call cdr3_aa cdr3_nt
TRBJ1-4 NA NA TRBV29-1 CSVNADQGKLFF TGCAGCGTTAACGCCGATCAGGGGAAACTGTTTTTT
TRBJ2-5 NA NA TRBV5-1 CASSLVGDIETQYF TGCGCCAGCAGCTTGGTTGGCGACATCGAGACCCAGTACTTC
TRBJ2-3 TRBD2 few TRBV5-1 CASSLVPSGEVDTQYF TGCGCCAGCAGCTTGGTCCCTAGCGGGGAAGTAGATACGCAGTATTTT
TRBJ2-3 NA many TRBV2 CASSPTRADTQYF TGTGCCAGCAGCCCCACTAGGGCGGATACGCAGTATTTT
TRBJ1-1 NA NA TRBV27 CASSRIRAVNTEAFF TGTGCCAGCAGCCGCATACGTGCAGTGAACACTGAAGCTTTCTTT
TRBJ2-1 TRBD2 few TRBV20-1 CSARVSGGEHEQFF TGCAGTGCTAGAGTGTCGGGGGGGGAGCATGAGCAGTTCTTC
TRBJ2-2 TRBD2 NA TRBV4-3 CASSLNSGSYTGELFF TGCGCCAGCAGCCTAAATAGCGGGAGTTACACCGGGGAGCTGTTTTTT
TRBJ1-1 NA NA TRBV28 CASSSWRDTEAFF TGTGCCAGCAGTTCGTGGAGGGACACTGAAGCTTTCTTT
TRBJ1-2 TRBD1 few TRBV20-1 CSAVIPDRDNYGYTF TGCAGTGCTGTGATTCCCGACAGGGACAACTATGGCTACACCTTC
TRBJ1-4 NA few TRBV9 CASSVPGDSEKLFF TGTGCCAGCAGCGTACCGGGGGACTCTGAAAAACTGTTTTTT
TRBJ2-7 TRBD1 many TRBV24-1 CATSDGQGLNPYEQYF TGTGCCACCAGTGACGGACAGGGCCTTAACCCCTACGAGCAGTACTTC
TRBJ1-5 TRBD1 NA TRBV20-1 CSATRTGGGNQPQHF TGCAGTGCAACGAGGACAGGGGGTGGCAATCAGCCCCAGCATTTT
TRBJ1-1 NA few TRBV6-1 CASSEGTGIRTEAFF TGTGCCAGCAGTGAAGGGACGGGGATCCGCACTGAAGCTTTCTTT
TRBJ1-2 NA many TRBV6-5 CASSWERGANYGYTF TGTGCCAGCAGTTGGGAAAGGGGAGCTAACTATGGCTACACCTTC
TRBJ2-5 NA few TRBV7-2 CASSRGQNQETQYF TGTGCCAGCAGCCGCGGACAGAATCAAGAGACCCAGTACTTC
TRBJ2-7 TRBD2 few TRBV7-2 CASSLASGTRRYEQYF TGTGCCAGCAGCTTAGCCTCCGGGACTAGACGCTACGAGCAGTACTTC
TRBJ2-3 NA NA TRBV12-3/TRBV12-4 CASSLLTMADTQYF TGTGCCAGCAGTCTCCTGACTATGGCAGATACGCAGTATTTT
TRBJ2-3 TRBD2 once TRBV12-3/TRBV12-4 CASSLGLAKADMEYF TGTGCCAGCAGCTTGGGACTAGCGAAAGCAGATATGGAGTATTTT
TRBJ2-1 NA few TRBV29-1 CSVGGQGGNEQFF TGCAGCGTGGGTGGACAGGGAGGGAATGAGCAGTTCTTC
TRBJ2-4 NA many TRBV20-1 CSASDLRRIQYF TGCAGTGCTAGTGATTTGCGAAGAATTCAGTACTTC
TRBJ2-1 NA NA TRBV10-3 CAIRAAGQGNEQFF TGTGCCATCCGGGCAGCGGGCCAGGGCAATGAGCAGTTCTTC
TRBJ1-6 TRBD1 NA TRBV10-3 CAISESGQGVTPLHF TGTGCCATCAGTGAGTCGGGACAGGGGGTGACACCCCTCCACTTT
TRBJ2-7 NA NA TRBV12-3/TRBV12-4 CASSFARPGSYEQYF TGTGCCAGCAGTTTCGCGAGACCGGGCTCCTACGAGCAGTACTTC
TRBJ2-3 NA many TRBV7-9 CASSSHRTSSTDTQYF TGTGCCAGCAGCTCTCACCGGACCTCTAGCACAGATACGCAGTATTTT
TRBJ2-3 NA few TRBV5-1 CASSQTGTTDTQYF TGCGCCAGCAGCCAAACTGGGACCACAGATACGCAGTATTTT
TRBJ1-1 TRBD1 NA TRBV12-3/TRBV12-4 CASSFRAGGTSTEAFF TGTGCCAGCAGTTTTAGGGCAGGGGGAACGAGCACTGAAGCTTTCTTT
TRBJ2-3 NA few TRBV12-3/TRBV12-4 CASNFQGDRRTDTQYF TGTGCCAGCAATTTCCAAGGTGACAGACGCACAGATACGCAGTATTTT
TRBJ1-5 NA NA TRBV6-1 CASSEIKWHF TGTGCCAGCAGTGAAATAAAGTGGCATTTT
TRBJ1-5 NA few TRBV5-1 CASRKAQPQHF TGCGCCAGCAGAAAGGCTCAGCCCCAGCATTTT
TRBJ2-3 TRBD2 NA TRBV2 CASSDPGTSGPDTQYF TGTGCCAGCAGTGACCCCGGGACTAGCGGTCCGGATACGCAGTATTTT
TRBJ2-1 TRBD2 NA TRBV14 CASSRPASGRSSYNEQFF TGTGCCAGCAGCCGGCCAGCTAGCGGGAGGAGCTCCTACAATGAGCAGTTCTTC
TRBJ1-1 TRBD1 NA TRBV19 CASGTDRVDTEAFF TGTGCCAGTGGTACCGACAGGGTGGACACTGAAGCTTTCTTT
TRBJ2-5 NA once TRBV28 CARGPGREETQYF TGTGCCAGGGGGCCGGGGCGGGAAGAGACCCAGTACTTC
TRBJ1-4 NA NA TRBV3-1 CATVVAALWEKLFF TGTGCCACAGTAGTAGCAGCCCTCTGGGAAAAACTGTTTTTT
TRBJ1-2 NA NA TRBV18 CASSPFPAGYTF TGTGCCAGCTCACCATTCCCGGCTGGCTACACCTTC
TRBJ1-2 NA NA TRBV28 CASSLGGTGHYDGYTF TGTGCCAGCAGTTTAGGTGGAACAGGTCATTATGATGGCTACACCTTC
TRBJ1-5 TRBD1 NA TRBV6-5 CASSWGQHNQPQHF TGTGCCAGCAGCTGGGGACAGCACAATCAGCCCCAGCATTTT
TRBJ1-5 NA few TRBV28 CASSLSAGLGSSNQPQHF TGTGCCAGCAGTTTATCGGCAGGGTTAGGCTCTAGCAATCAGCCCCAGCATTTT
TRBJ1-2 NA few TRBV18 CASSPSAGSYGYTF TGCGCCAGCTCACCATCGGCAGGGTCCTATGGCTACACCTTC
TRBJ2-1 NA few TRBV13 CASSLRLHVYNEQFF TGTGCCAGCAGCCTCCGACTACATGTTTACAATGAGCAGTTCTTC
TRBJ1-1 NA once TRBV12-3/TRBV12-4 CASSSFLRRGTEAFF TGTGCCAGCAGTTCATTTCTCCGCCGGGGGACTGAAGCTTTCTTT
TRBJ2-7 NA NA TRBV12-3/TRBV12-4 CASSLVPIYEQYF TGTGCCAGCAGTTTAGTCCCGATCTACGAGCAGTACTTC
TRBJ1-5 NA NA TRBV7-2 CASSPTGRGGSNQPQHF TGTGCCAGCAGCCCGACGGGTCGGGGGGGAAGCAATCAGCCCCAGCATTTT
TRBJ1-5 NA NA TRBV12-3/TRBV12-4 CASSFGRVRSQPQHF TGTGCCAGCAGTTTCGGCAGGGTTCGGAGTCAGCCCCAGCATTTT
TRBJ1-5 NA few TRBV28 CASSLAGLQPQHF TGTGCCAGCAGTTTAGCAGGGCTCCAGCCCCAGCATTTT
TRBJ1-5 NA NA TRBV28 CASTLGHRNQPQHF TGTGCCAGCACCCTAGGGCATCGCAATCAGCCCCAGCATTTT
TRBJ2-7 NA few TRBV20-1 CSARDPRKTSYEQYF TGCAGTGCTAGAGATCCCCGAAAAACCTCCTACGAGCAGTACTTC
TRBJ1-4 NA once TRBV2 CAREDPGLGRFF TGTGCCAGAGAGGACCCAGGTCTGGGGCGGTTTTTT
TRBJ2-7 NA NA TRBV27 CVSSFAWGYEQYF TGTGTCAGCAGTTTCGCGTGGGGCTACGAGCAGTACTTC
TRBJ1-6 NA few TRBV12-3/TRBV12-4 CASSPGLGDSPLHF TGTGCCAGCAGTCCGGGCTTGGGGGATTCACCCCTCCACTTT
TRBJ2-1 TRBD2 many TRBV11-1 CASSLAGAGYNEQFF TGTGCCAGCAGCTTAGCGGGAGCGGGGTACAATGAGCAGTTCTTC
TRBJ1-1 NA NA TRBV21-1 CASSRETGGTEAFF TGTGCCAGCAGCAGGGAGACAGGGGGCACTGAAGCTTTCTTT
TRBJ2-1 NA many TRBV5-1 CASSLTPGPYNEQFF TGCGCCAGCAGCCTGACCCCGGGACCTTACAATGAGCAGTTCTTC
TRBJ2-3 TRBD2 NA TRBV24-1 CATSDLKQGTSGRNTQYF TGTGCCACCAGTGATTTAAAACAGGGGACTAGCGGGAGGAATACGCAGTATTTT